Listed below are T cell receptor beta chains from one sample, sequenced in a study of blood T cell repertoires in COVID-19. Repertoires were generated with immunoSEQ multiplex PCR, while TCRdb's copy carries only in-frame clones and drops some. Among about 170,000 clones listed, around 84% were seen once. The sequenced sample was peripheral blood. These receptors all stem from a woman over 75 with COVID-19, enrolled during active disease. Each CDR3 is given with its conserved first and last residue. Fields, in order: V gene, J gene, CDR3 length, CDR3 protein.

TRBV2,TRBJ2-7,14,CASNPGQGASEQYF
TRBV28,TRBJ2-2,15,CASTPVQIYTGELFF
TRBV4-3,TRBJ1-2,19,CASSQDLNTRNNPNYGYTF
TRBV5-5,TRBJ1-1,16,CASSLEIGQGDTEAFF
TRBV4-2,TRBJ2-3,16,CASSQEASGRTDTQYF
TRBV5-4,TRBJ1-5,14,CASSEQGWNQPQHF
TRBV6-5,TRBJ2-1,12,CATHRGLGEQFF
TRBV6-2/TRBV6-3,TRBJ2-2,14,CASSYSAGTGELFF
TRBV4-2,TRBJ2-7,16,CASSRAGTSESYEQYF
TRBV6-2/TRBV6-3,TRBJ2-5,16,CASSLTSGDSWGTQYF
TRBV6-6,TRBJ1-1,15,CASSYLGQAGTEAFF
TRBV4-2,TRBJ1-1,16,CASSQAMWQDDTEAFF
TRBV4-3,TRBJ1-2,15,CASSQDRDRSYGYTF
TRBV12-3/TRBV12-4,TRBJ2-4,11,CASSPKNIQYF
TRBV19,TRBJ2-1,16,CASSARTSGSRNEQFF
TRBV7-2,TRBJ1-1,15,CASSTSRGRGTEAFF
TRBV7-9,TRBJ2-1,14,CASSLEAGGGEQFF
TRBV6-6,TRBJ1-2,14,CASSYLDRTDGYTF
TRBV5-5,TRBJ1-6,15,CASSWDGGDNSPLHF
TRBV10-3,TRBJ1-4,15,CAISESGRLNEKLFF
TRBV6-2/TRBV6-3,TRBJ2-1,15,CASSNSGGAYNEQFF
TRBV29-1,TRBJ1-5,14,CSAATENSNQPQHF
TRBV9,TRBJ2-2,14,CASSVPENTGELFF
TRBV4-2,TRBJ2-1,16,CASSQDFPGSYNEQFF
TRBV18,TRBJ2-5,16,CASSPLAGGPGETQYF
TRBV6-2/TRBV6-3,TRBJ1-2,14,CASSYSTPNYGYTF
TRBV2,TRBJ2-7,16,CASSESSGTGPYEQYF
TRBV5-4,TRBJ2-2,16,CASSGGLAGNTGELFF
TRBV28,TRBJ1-1,16,CASSRRTGQQNTEAFF
TRBV2,TRBJ1-1,12,CASSGHGTEAFF
TRBV6-2/TRBV6-3,TRBJ2-7,15,CASSKGLAGPIEQYF
TRBV28,TRBJ2-7,15,CASSPQGQGAYEQYF